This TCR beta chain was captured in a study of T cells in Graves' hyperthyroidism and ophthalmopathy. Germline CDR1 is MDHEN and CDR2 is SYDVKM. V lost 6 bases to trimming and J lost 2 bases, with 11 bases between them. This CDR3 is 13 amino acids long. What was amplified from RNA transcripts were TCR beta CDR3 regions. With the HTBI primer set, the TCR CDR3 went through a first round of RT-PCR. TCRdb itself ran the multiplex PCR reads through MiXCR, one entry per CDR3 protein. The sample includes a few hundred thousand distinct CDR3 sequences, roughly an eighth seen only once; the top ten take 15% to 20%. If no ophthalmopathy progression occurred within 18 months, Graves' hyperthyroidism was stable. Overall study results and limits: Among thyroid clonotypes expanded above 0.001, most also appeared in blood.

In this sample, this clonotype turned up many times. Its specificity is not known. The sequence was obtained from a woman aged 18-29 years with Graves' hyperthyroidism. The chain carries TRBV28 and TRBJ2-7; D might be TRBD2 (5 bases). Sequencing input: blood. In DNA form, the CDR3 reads TGTGCCAGCAGCACCGGGAAGACCTACGAGCAGTACTTC. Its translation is CASSTGKTYEQYF.